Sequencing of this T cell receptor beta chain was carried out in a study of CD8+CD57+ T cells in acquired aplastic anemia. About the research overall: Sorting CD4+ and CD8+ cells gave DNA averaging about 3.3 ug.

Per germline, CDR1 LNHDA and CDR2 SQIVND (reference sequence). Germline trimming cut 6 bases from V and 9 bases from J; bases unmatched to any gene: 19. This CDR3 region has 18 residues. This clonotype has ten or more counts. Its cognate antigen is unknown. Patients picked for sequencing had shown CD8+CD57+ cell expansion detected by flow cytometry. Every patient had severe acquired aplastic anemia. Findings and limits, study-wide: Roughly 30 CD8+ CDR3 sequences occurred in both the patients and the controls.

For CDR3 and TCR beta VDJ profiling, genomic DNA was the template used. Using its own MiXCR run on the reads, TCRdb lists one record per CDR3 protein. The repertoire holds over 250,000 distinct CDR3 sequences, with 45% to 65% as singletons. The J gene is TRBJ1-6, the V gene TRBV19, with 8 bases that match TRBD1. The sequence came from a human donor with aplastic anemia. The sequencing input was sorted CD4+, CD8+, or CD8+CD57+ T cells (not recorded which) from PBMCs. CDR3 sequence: CASSPEGQEPRWGSPLHF. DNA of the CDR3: TGTGCCAGTAGCCCTGAGGGACAGGAGCCCCGGTGGGGTTCACCCCTCCACTTT.